A single T cell receptor (beta chain) is shown here with its context. The antigen is undetermined. Both 60 Vbeta primers and 13 Jbeta primers went into the PCR. Profiled with immunoSEQ multiplex PCR; TCRdb holds only in-frame clones, not every one. This table has about 180,000 clones, 80% appearing once. Germline CDR1 and CDR2: LNHDA and SQIVND (reference sequence). V gave up 5 bases and J gave up 0 bases; unmatched junction bases: 8. The CDR3 is 16 residues long. The data were taken from a study of cytomegalovirus exposure and HLA in healthy donors. Overall study: Approximately 180 million T cells yielded 100 million to 130 million unique TCR beta sequences, as an earlier analysis found. General study points: Most TCR sequences were seen very rarely across donors, but some public TCRs occurred in many. No immune exposure information besides CMV serostatus was available. Researchers reported in a later analysis that a missense DCLRE1C variant was tied to TCR beta V- and J-gene trimming.

The specimen sequenced was PBMCs. The gene calls are TRBV19 and TRBJ1-1; TRBD1 agrees at 8 bases. This receptor was obtained from a woman younger than 45 in good health and CMV-seronegative. CDR3 DNA: TGTGCCAGTAGTTCAACAGGGGGGATCATGAACACTGAAGCTTTCTTT. It encodes CASSSTGGIMNTEAFF.